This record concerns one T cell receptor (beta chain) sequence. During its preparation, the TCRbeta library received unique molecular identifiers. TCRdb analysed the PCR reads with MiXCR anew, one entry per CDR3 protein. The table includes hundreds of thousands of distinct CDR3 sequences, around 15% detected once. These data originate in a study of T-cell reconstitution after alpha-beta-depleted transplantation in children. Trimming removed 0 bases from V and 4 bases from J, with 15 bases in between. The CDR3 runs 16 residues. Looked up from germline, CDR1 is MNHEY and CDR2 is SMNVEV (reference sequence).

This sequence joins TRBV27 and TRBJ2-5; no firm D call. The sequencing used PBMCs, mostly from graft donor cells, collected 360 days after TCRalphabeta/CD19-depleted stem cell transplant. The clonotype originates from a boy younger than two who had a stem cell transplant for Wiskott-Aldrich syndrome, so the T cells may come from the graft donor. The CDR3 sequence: CASSLSPRSWGETQYF. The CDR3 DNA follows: TGTGCCAGCAGTTTATCCCCGCGTTCGTGGGGAGAGACCCAGTACTTC.